What follows describes a single T cell receptor beta chain. Its antigen is currently unknown. Data came from immunoSEQ multiplex PCR; TCRdb stores just in-frame clones and leaves some out. The sample consists of more than 140,000 clones, around three quarters of them appearing once. These data originate in a study of cytotoxic CD8 clonotypes in ibrutinib-treated CLL. Overall study: The cohort had about a dozen relapsed/refractory and approximately 15 treatment-naive patients, 17 IGHV unmutated.

Trimming left V 5 bases short and J 4 bases short, with 10 bases between. In germline, CDR1 is SGHKS, CDR2 YYEKEE (reference sequence). CDR3 length equals 13 residues. General study results and limits: Clonality increased at ibrutinib response, then returned toward baseline at progression. At the start, clonality exceeded age-matched healthy donors and followed circulating CD8+ T-cell counts.

The sample consisted of PBMCs, taken after 12 months of ibrutinib treatment. The clonotype was recovered from a human donor with chronic lymphocytic leukemia. The chain links TRBV5-5 to TRBJ2-1; D call uncertain. CDR3 region: CASSTTGYNEQFF. As DNA, the CDR3 is TGTGCCAGCAGTACGACCGGGTACAATGAGCAGTTCTTC.